The next 27 T cell receptor beta chains were all read from a single sample in a study of T cell responses to AZD1222 COVID-19 vaccine. Assay: immunoSEQ multiplex PCR; the TCRdb copy retains only in-frame clones and omits some. This table has under 170,000 clones, around 90% appearing once. The specimen comprised peripheral blood, sampled 28 days after the second AZD1222 dose. The receptor set was obtained from an adult who received the AZD1222 COVID-19 vaccine.

The chain carries TRBV6-2 or TRBV6-3 and TRBJ1-1, with 11 bases identical to TRBD1. CDR3 length: 16 residues. In germline, CDR1 is MNHEY, CDR2 SVGEGT. V gave up 4 bases and J gave up 2 bases; unmatched junction bases: 6. The chain's CDR3 is CASSSLDRGLNTEAFF. CDR3 coding DNA: TGTGCCAGCAGTTCCTTGGACAGGGGGCTTAACACTGAAGCTTTCTTT.

V and J are TRBV29-1 and TRBJ1-2; maybe TRBD1 (5 bases). V lost 7 bases to trimming and J lost 3 bases, with 9 bases between them. CDR1 SQVTM and CDR2 ANQGSEA come from the germline V gene. CDR3 length: 11 residues. This CDR3 reads CSEGGDYGYTF. The DNA for the CDR3 is TGCAGCGAGGGAGGGGACTATGGCTACACCTTC.

CDR3 region: CAISGVSSYEQYF. The CDR3 region has the DNA TGTGCCATTTCCGGGGTGAGCTCCTACGAGCAGTACTTC. The J gene is TRBJ2-7, the V gene TRBV12-3 or TRBV12-4; D is possibly TRBD2 (5 bases). Trimming removed 10 bases at V and 0 bases at J, with 13 bases between. CDR3 length equals 13 residues.

This clone was recorded once. The chain recombines TRBV5-1 with TRBJ1-2; D uncertain. Between the trimmed V and J ends, which lost 0 bases and 0 bases, there was a span of 6 bases. This CDR3 spans 14 amino acids. The germline CDR1 and CDR2 sequences are SGHRS and YFSETQ. This chain's CDR3 is CASSLDAANYGYTF. The CDR3 DNA reads as TGCGCCAGCAGCTTGGACGCAGCTAACTATGGCTACACCTTC.

V usage is TRBV5-8 and J usage is TRBJ1-1, with 7 bases lining up with TRBD1. This CDR3 comprises 15 residues. J lost 0 bases, V lost 2 bases, and 4 bases had no gene match. CDR1 and CDR2 (germline): SGHTS, YDEGEE. The CDR3 sequence is CASSFEGTVNTEAFF. CDR3 sequence (DNA): TGTGCCAGCAGCTTTGAAGGGACAGTGAACACTGAAGCTTTCTTT.

V is TRBV28 and J is TRBJ1-5; TRBD1 might be the D (6 bases). Per the germline V gene, CDR1 is MDHEN and CDR2 is SYDVKM. The ends were cut back, 3 bases at V and 2 bases at J, with 11 bases in the middle. The CDR3 has 15 amino acids. In nucleotides, the CDR3 is TGTGCCAGCAGTTTCGGGGCAGGGGGCAATCAGCCCCAGCATTTT. Amino acid sequence: CASSFGAGGNQPQHF. Using reference TRBV28 and TRBJ1-5 for the parts outside the CDR3, the full variable domain is DVKVTQSSRYLVKRTGEKVFLECVQDMDHENMFWYRQDPGLGLRLIYFSYDVKMKEKGDIPEGYSVSREKKERFSLILESASTNQTSMYLCASSFGAGGNQPQHFGDGTRLSIL.

This sequence joins TRBV19 and TRBJ2-2, with TRBD1 identical over 8 bases. The CDR3 length is 16 residues. The germline V gene encodes CDR1 LNHDA and CDR2 SQIVND (reference sequence). V shed 7 bases, J shed 6 bases, and the junction held 13 bases outside the gene matches. For the CDR3, the DNA is TGTGCCAGTACCCCCCTGTCCGACAGGGGCCCCGGGGAGCTGTTTTTT. Residues: CASTPLSDRGPGELFF.

The rearrangement uses TRBV6-5 and TRBJ1-6, with D tentatively TRBD1 (5 bases). V was clipped by 7 bases and J by 6 bases, with 16 bases between them. Per the germline V gene, CDR1 is MNHEY and CDR2 is SVGAGI. This CDR3 is 15 amino acids long. The CDR3 region is CASNEGPRVNSPLHF. The CDR3 region has the DNA TGTGCCAGCAACGAGGGACCGAGGGTTAATTCACCCCTCCACTTT.

The chain joins TRBV15 to TRBJ1-1; 7 bases agree with TRBD1. The germline gives CDR1 LNHNV, CDR2 YYDKDF (reference sequence). CDR3 length equals 13 residues. The trim removed 3 bases at V and 3 bases at J, leaving 1 base unmatched. The chain's CDR3 is CATSSTGDTEAFF. The CDR3 nucleotides are TGTGCCACCAGCAGTACAGGGGACACTGAAGCTTTCTTT. Based on the CDR3 plus reference TRBV15 and TRBJ1-1, the full variable domain is DAMVIQNPRYQVTQFGKPVTLSCSQTLNHNVMYWYQQKSSQAPKLLFHYYDKDFNNEADTPDNFQSRRPNTSFCFLDIRSPGLGDTAMYLCATSSTGDTEAFFGQGTRLTVV.

The CDR3: CASSLEGTETQYF. The DNA for the CDR3 is TGTGCCAGCAGCTTAGAGGGAACGGAGACCCAGTACTTC. The V and J genes are TRBV7-9 and TRBJ2-5; no firm D call. In germline, CDR1 is SEHNR, CDR2 FQNEAQ (reference sequence). V was trimmed by 1 base and J by 5 bases, leaving 8 bases between them. The CDR3 covers 13 residues.

The V call is TRBV18, the J call TRBJ2-5; 7 bases agree with TRBD1. The CDR3 runs to 17 residues. Germline V lookup: CDR1 KGHSH, CDR2 LQKENI. V dropped 1 base and J dropped 3; count of bases not matched to a gene: 11. CDR3 coding DNA: TGTGCCAGCTCACCACGAGGGAAAGACAGGGATGAAGAGACCCAGTACTTC. It codes for CASSPRGKDRDEETQYF. The whole variable domain, remainder taken from reference TRBV18 and TRBJ2-5, is NAGVMQNPRHLVRRRGQEARLRCSPMKGHSHVYWYRQLPEEGLKFMVYLQKENIIDESGMPKERFSAEFPKEGPSILRIQQVVRGDSAAYFCASSPRGKDRDEETQYFGPGTRLLVL.

The gene calls are TRBV14 and TRBJ2-7, with D unresolved. Looked up from germline, CDR1 is SGHDN and CDR2 is FVKESK. The CDR3 is made up of 12 amino acids. With 1 base removed from V and 4 bases from J, the gap between germline ends came to 5 bases. The CDR3 is CASSQGTYEQYF. For the CDR3, the DNA is TGTGCCAGCAGCCAAGGAACGTACGAGCAGTACTTC.

This clone showed up just a few times. The chain has TRBV4-1 and TRBJ2-5; 10 bases are shared with TRBD2. The CDR3 consists of 18 residues. The V gene's germline CDR1 is MGHRA and CDR2 YSYEKL. Germline trimming cut 5 bases from V and 5 bases from J; bases unmatched to any gene: 17. Here the CDR3 reads CASSERLGLAGEGETQYF. The CDR3 DNA reads as TGCGCCAGCAGCGAGAGGCTAGGTCTAGCGGGAGAGGGTGAGACCCAGTACTTC.

This chain joins TRBV3-1 (or the pseudogene TRBV3-2) and TRBJ2-5; D gene ambiguous. This CDR3 comprises 15 residues. Trimming removed 4 bases from V and 1 base from J, with 13 bases in between. Germline lookup yields CDR1 LGHDT and CDR2 YNNKEL (reference sequence). Here the CDR3 DNA reads TGTGCCAGCAGCCGCTCCACCGGTCCCCAAGAGACCCAGTACTTC. This sequence encodes CASSRSTGPQETQYF.

V gene TRBV24-1 combines with J gene TRBJ1-2, with unresolved D. Trimming removed 3 bases at V and 5 bases at J, with 6 bases between. Germline V lookup: CDR1 KGHDR, CDR2 SFDVKD. CDR3 length equals 12 residues. The CDR3 bases are TGTGCCACCAGTGATCCCGGGTATGGCTACACCTTC. As protein: CATSDPGYGYTF.

This sequence joins TRBV25-1 and TRBJ1-2, with 7 bases lining up with TRBD1. Germline V gives CDR1 MGHDK, CDR2 SYGVNS. The V and J ends lost 2 bases and 6 bases, in that order; junction bases with no gene match: 3. The CDR3 is 13 residues long. The CDR3 sequence is CASSEKGADGYTF. The CDR3 DNA is TGTGCCAGCAGTGAAAAGGGGGCGGATGGCTACACCTTC.

A word on this clone: The sample holds other DNA sequences that translate to the same CDR3. V gene TRBV5-5 combines with J gene TRBJ1-5; 11 nucleotides line up with TRBD1. CDR1 is SGHKS and CDR2 is YYEKEE in the germline V gene (reference sequence). The J segment lost 7 bases and the V segment lost 4 bases, leaving 4 bases of the junction unmatched. The CDR3 contains 14 residues. The CDR3 sequence: CASSAGTGGQPQHF. In DNA form, the CDR3 reads TGTGCCAGCAGCGCCGGGACAGGGGGGCAGCCCCAGCATTTT.

This chain uses TRBV19 with TRBJ1-2; TRBD1 is a possible D gene (5 bases). The V gene's germline CDR1 is LNHDA and CDR2 SQIVND (reference sequence). The CDR3 is 15 amino acids. V was cut by 2 bases and J by 3 bases, with 13 bases left in between. For the CDR3, the DNA is TGTGCCAGTAGTATACAGGACACAGCTGACTATGGCTACACCTTC. Its protein is CASSIQDTADYGYTF.

This chain uses TRBV7-2 with TRBJ1-1; weak D call: TRBD1 (5 bases). Germline CDR1 SGHTA, CDR2 FQGNSA. The V end lost 6 bases, the J end lost 11 bases, and 19 bases lay between the germline ends. The CDR3 is 13 residues long. CDR3 amino acids: CASSSYPGPSAFF. The CDR3 bases are TGTGCCAGCAGTTCGTACCCAGGGCCCTCGGCTTTCTTT.

The chain has TRBV6-5 and TRBJ2-1; D might be TRBD1 (5 bases). The CDR3 has 12 residues. Between the trimmed V and J ends, which lost 4 bases and 7 bases, there was a span of 8 bases. CDR1 MNHEY and CDR2 SVGAGI come from the germline V gene. The CDR3 protein is CASSSPGNEQFF. The CDR3 coding sequence is TGTGCCAGCAGTTCCCCAGGGAATGAGCAGTTCTTC.

This chain connects TRBV4-1 to TRBJ2-2; D is possibly TRBD1 or TRBD2 (5 bases each). Germline V gives CDR1 MGHRA, CDR2 YSYEKL. This CDR3 is 17 amino acids long. Trimming left V 2 bases short and J 4 bases short, with 17 bases between. In nucleotides, the CDR3 is TGCGCCAGCAGCCAAACCACCGGGACCCCGGGCACCGGGGAGCTGTTTTTT. Encoded protein: CASSQTTGTPGTGELFF.

This clone appeared once. The J gene is TRBJ2-7, the V gene TRBV11-2; D possibly uses TRBD1 or TRBD2 (5 bases each). Trimming cost V 7 bases and J 5 bases, with 12 bases left between them. Looked up from germline, CDR1 is SGHAT and CDR2 is FQNNGV. The CDR3 covers 12 residues. The CDR3 nucleotides read TGTGCCAGCACCTTGGGGGACGACGAGCAGTACTTC. This encodes CASTLGDDEQYF.

The chain joins TRBV5-1 to TRBJ2-1, with a tentative D call TRBD1 (5 bases). Trimming removed 7 bases from V and 3 bases from J, with 14 bases in between. Looked up from germline, CDR1 is SGHRS and CDR2 is YFSETQ. The CDR3 consists of 14 residues. The CDR3 loop reads CASGLGDFYNEQFF. Written as DNA, the CDR3 is TGCGCCAGCGGCCTAGGGGATTTCTACAATGAGCAGTTCTTC.

V usage is TRBV11-2 and J usage is TRBJ2-3, with 12 bases identical to TRBD2. Germline V gene sequence: CDR1 SGHAT, CDR2 FQNNGV. Losses at the gene ends were 6 bases for V and 3 bases for J; bases not matched to a gene: 10. The CDR3 is 17 residues long. The CDR3 region has the DNA TGTGCCAGCAGTCCGTTAGTACTAGCGGGAGGAACAGATACGCAGTATTTT. Protein: CASSPLVLAGGTDTQYF.

The chain uses TRBV4-1 and TRBJ2-5, with D unclear. Per the germline V gene, CDR1 is MGHRA and CDR2 is YSYEKL. CDR3 size: 14 residues. Trimming removed 0 bases from V and 7 bases from J, with 12 bases in between. CDR3 coding DNA: TGCGCCAGCAGCCAAGAGTCGAACGTCGGGACCCAGTACTTC. Protein product: CASSQESNVGTQYF.

This clone was detected only once. The gene calls are TRBV7-6 and TRBJ2-1; possible D gene TRBD1, 5 bases. CDR1 is SGHVS, CDR2 FNYEAQ, per germline. The V end lost 1 base, the J end lost 2 bases, and 9 bases lay between the germline ends. The CDR3 extends over 15 amino acids. CDR3 bases: TGTGCCAGCAGCTTAGGGGGCCCGGCCTACAATGAGCAGTTCTTC. This sequence encodes CASSLGGPAYNEQFF. The entire variable domain, with the rest obtained from reference TRBV7-6 and TRBJ2-1, is as follows: GAGVSQSPRYKVTKRGQDVALRCDPISGHVSLYWYRQALGQGPEFLTYFNYEAQQDKSGLPNDRFSAERPEGSISTLTIQRTEQRDSAMYRCASSLGGPAYNEQFFGPGTRLTVL.

The rearrangement links TRBV10-3 to TRBJ1-3, with D tentatively TRBD1 (6 bases). Trimming took 5 bases from V and 0 from J, leaving 11 bases between them. The CDR3 loop spans 15 amino acids. Germline CDR1 is ENHRY and CDR2 is SYGVKD. CDR3 sequence reads: CAISRDNLSGNTIYF. CDR3 DNA: TGTGCCATCAGTAGGGACAACCTCTCTGGAAACACCATATATTTT.